Each of the 18 T cell receptor beta chains below was sequenced from the same sample in a study of identical twins. TCRdb used MiXCR to reprocess the 5' RACE reads, holding one entry per CDR3 protein. Among 450,000 or so distinct CDR3 sequences listed, 13% to 15% were seen once. These records were also assigned to another study, of yellow fever vaccine responses in identical twins.

Material for sequencing was CD4+ T cells sorted from blood. The origin of the receptors is a woman aged 18-35 years in good health.

A few counts support this clonotype. The CDR3 coding sequence is TGCAGTGCTAGAGGCGGGTTGGGAGAGACCCAGTACTTC. It yields the protein CSARGGLGETQYF. The V and J genes are TRBV20-1 and TRBJ2-5, with TRBD2 as a possible D gene (5 bases). Germline-derived CDR1 and CDR2 are DFQATT and SNEGSKA (reference sequence). The CDR3 loop spans 13 amino acids. Trimming left V 1 base short and J 4 bases short, with 10 bases between.

This chain connects TRBV5-1 to TRBJ2-1; 7 bases match TRBD1. The V gene end was trimmed by 6 bases and the J gene end by 2 bases; junction bases not matched to a gene: 5. The CDR3 is 14 amino acids. CDR1 is SGHRS, CDR2 YFSETQ, per germline. CDR3 sequence (DNA): TGCGCCAGCACCCCGGGACAGACCTACAATGAGCAGTTCTTC. Protein sequence: CASTPGQTYNEQFF. The whole variable domain, remainder taken from reference TRBV5-1 and TRBJ2-1, is KAGVTQTPRYLIKTRGQQVTLSCSPISGHRSVSWYQQTPGQGLQFLFEYFSETQRNKGNFPGRFSGRQFSNSRSEMNVSTLELGDSALYLCASTPGQTYNEQFFGPGTRLTVL.

This clonotype was found a few times. The CDR3 loop reads CASSWGEGTYNEQFF. DNA for the CDR3: TGTGCCAGCAGTTGGGGCGAGGGTACCTACAATGAGCAGTTCTTC. The rearrangement uses TRBV6-5 and TRBJ2-1; possibly TRBD1 or TRBD2 for D (5 bases each). The V gene lost 4 bases and the J gene lost 2 bases, with 12 bases spanning the gap. The CDR3 is 15 amino acids. Germline-derived CDR1 and CDR2 are MNHEY and SVGAGI.

The rearrangement uses TRBV4-2 and TRBJ2-1; perhaps D is TRBD1 or TRBD2 (5 bases each). CDR3 size: 17 residues. Germline CDR1 LGHNA, CDR2 YNFKEQ. The V end lost 0 bases, the J end lost 6 bases, and 18 bases lay between the germline ends. The CDR3 nucleotides are TGTGCCAGCAGCCAAGAGGGGGACCTATCGGGATTCAATGAGCAGTTCTTC. Translation gives CASSQEGDLSGFNEQFF.

The V call is TRBV7-2, the J call TRBJ2-1, with D unclear. Trimming stripped 4 bases from V and 2 bases from J, with 9 bases between. From germline, CDR1 is SGHTA and CDR2 FQGNSA. This CDR3 contains 14 residues. For the CDR3, the DNA is TGTGCCAGCAGCTATAAGATCGCCTACAATGAGCAGTTCTTC. Translated: CASSYKIAYNEQFF.

This clonotype was counted a few times. The J gene is TRBJ1-2, the V gene TRBV4-3; D call uncertain. This CDR3 has 14 residues. V was cut by 6 bases and J by 3 bases, with 14 bases left in between. Germline values: CDR1 LGHNA, CDR2 YSLEER. This CDR3 reads CASRKHTHYYGYTF. In nucleotides, the CDR3 is TGCGCCAGCAGAAAGCACACTCATTACTATGGCTACACCTTC.

This clonotype has only a few counts. The V call is TRBV9, the J call TRBJ2-7; 9 positions match TRBD2. With V trimmed by 0 bases and J by 2 bases, 6 bases remained unmatched. Germline CDR1 is SGDLS and CDR2 is YYNGEE. This CDR3 has 16 amino acids. This CDR3 reads CASSVGLAGGPYEQYF. DNA of the CDR3: TGTGCCAGCAGCGTAGGTCTGGCGGGGGGGCCCTACGAGCAGTACTTC.

This clonotype occurred a few times. The chain is built from TRBV3-1 and TRBJ2-3; TRBD2 matches at 13 bases. Germline CDR1 and CDR2: LGHDT and YNNKEL (reference sequence). The CDR3 runs 17 residues. With V trimmed by 1 base and J by 3 bases, 4 bases remained unmatched. CDR3 DNA sequence: TGTGCCAGCAGCCAAGGGACTAGCGGGGGAGTTACAGATACGCAGTATTTT. Translating gives CASSQGTSGGVTDTQYF.

This clonotype was seen only a few times. The chain combines TRBV4-3 with TRBJ1-4, with D unresolved. Germline CDR1 reads LGHNA; CDR2 reads YSLEER. V was shortened by 0 bases and J by 10 bases, with 15 bases between the two germline ends. This CDR3 comprises 15 residues. Here the CDR3 DNA reads TGCGCCAGCAGCCAAGATCTTAGGAGAGAGGGAAAACTGTTTTTT. Translated: CASSQDLRREGKLFF.

This clonotype has more than one count but fewer than ten. V gene TRBV20-1 combines with J gene TRBJ2-1, with D possibly being TRBD2 (6 bases). Germline V gene sequence: CDR1 DFQATT, CDR2 SNEGSKA (reference sequence). V dropped 7 bases and J dropped 0 bases, with 13 bases sitting between them. There are 14 residues in the CDR3. Here the CDR3 DNA reads TGCAGTGGACTAGGCCAAAGCTCCTACAATGAGCAGTTCTTC. This translates into CSGLGQSSYNEQFF.

The rearrangement links TRBV7-3 to TRBJ2-2; TRBD2 matches 10 bases. The CDR3 has 16 amino acids. The germline gives CDR1 SGHTA, CDR2 FQGTGA. Germline trimming cut 5 bases from V and 10 bases from J; bases unmatched to any gene: 13. Here the CDR3 DNA reads TGTGCCAGCAGCCCCCAAGCGGGGGGGCTTCCTGTGGAGCTGTTTTTT. This sequence encodes CASSPQAGGLPVELFF.

The table lists this clonotype with a few counts. The gene calls are TRBV20-1 and TRBJ2-7, with D unclear. Trimming cost V 8 bases and J 5 bases, with 10 bases left between them. Germline CDR1 and CDR2: DFQATT and SNEGSKA (reference sequence). The CDR3 has 10 residues. The CDR3 DNA sequence: TGCAGTCTTCTCGGGCACGAGCAGTACTTC. The encoded protein is CSLLGHEQYF.

This clonotype has only a few counts. This chain joins TRBV12-3 or TRBV12-4 and TRBJ1-1; D not certain. The CDR3 sequence is 14 residues long. V shed 4 bases and J shed 8 bases, with 17 bases lying between them. CDR3 DNA sequence: TGTGCCAGCAGTTCTCAGGTCCTGGTAAACGAAGCTTTCTTT. It codes for CASSSQVLVNEAFF.

The chain is built from TRBV27 and TRBJ2-5; weak D call: TRBD1 (5 bases). Trimming took 2 bases from V and 3 from J, leaving 13 bases between them. Germline lookup yields CDR1 MNHEY and CDR2 SMNVEV (reference sequence). The CDR3 has 15 amino acids. The CDR3 here is CASSLEAGIKETQYF. The CDR3 coding sequence is TGTGCCAGCAGTTTAGAGGCAGGGATCAAAGAGACCCAGTACTTC.

V and J are TRBV12-3 or TRBV12-4 and TRBJ2-3; 10 bases are a match to TRBD1. The CDR3 is 16 amino acids. The V segment lost 5 bases and the J segment 0 bases; nucleotides outside the gene matches: 5. Here the CDR3 reads CASSGTGVLSTDTQYF. CDR3 DNA: TGTGCCAGCAGTGGGACAGGGGTCCTTAGCACAGATACGCAGTATTTT.

The chain joins TRBV21-1 to TRBJ2-7; the table's D call, TRBD1, was not checked against the DNA. TRBV21-1 is a recognized pseudogene. The CDR3 loop spans 16 amino acids. The CDR3: CASSKGNRDRDHEQYF. CDR3 bases: TGTGCCAGCAGCAAAGGGAACCGGGACAGGGACCACGAGCAGTACTTC.

J is TRBJ1-2 and V is TRBV18, with TRBD1 as a possible D gene (6 bases). The CDR3 runs 13 residues. CDR1 and CDR2 (germline): KGHSH, LQKENI. Trimming took 3 bases from V and 7 from J, leaving 12 bases between them. CDR3 amino acids: CASSPRQEGGYTF. The CDR3, as DNA: TGTGCCAGCTCACCCCGACAGGAGGGTGGCTACACCTTC.

In this sample, this clonotype turned up many times. The chain is built from TRBV7-9 and TRBJ2-2; a possible D gene is TRBD1 (6 bases). This CDR3 has 14 amino acids. The germline V gene has CDR1 SEHNR and CDR2 FQNEAQ (reference sequence). The V gene lost 5 bases and the J gene lost 1 base, with 8 bases spanning the gap. The CDR3, as DNA: TGTGCCAGCAGCCCGACAGGGAACACCGGGGAGCTGTTTTTT. Translation gives CASSPTGNTGELFF. The whole variable domain, filled in from reference TRBV7-9 and TRBJ2-2, reads DTGVSQNPRHKITKRGQNVTFRCDPISEHNRLYWYRQTLGQGPEFLTYFQNEAQLEKSRLLSDRFSAERPKGSFSTLEIQRTEQGDSAMYLCASSPTGNTGELFFGEGSRLTVL.